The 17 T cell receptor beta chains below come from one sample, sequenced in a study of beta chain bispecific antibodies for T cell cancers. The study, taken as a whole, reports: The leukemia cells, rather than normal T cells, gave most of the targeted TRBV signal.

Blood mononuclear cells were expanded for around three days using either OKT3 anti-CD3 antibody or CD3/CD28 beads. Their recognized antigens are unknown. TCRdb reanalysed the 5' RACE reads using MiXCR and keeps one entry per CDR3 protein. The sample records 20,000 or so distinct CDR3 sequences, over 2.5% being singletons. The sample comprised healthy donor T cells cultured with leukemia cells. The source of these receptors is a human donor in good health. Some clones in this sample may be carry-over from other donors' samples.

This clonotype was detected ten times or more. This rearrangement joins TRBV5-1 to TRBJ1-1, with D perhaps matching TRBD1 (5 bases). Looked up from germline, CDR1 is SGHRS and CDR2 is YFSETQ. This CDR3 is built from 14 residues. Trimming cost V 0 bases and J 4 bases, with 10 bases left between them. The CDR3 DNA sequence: TGCGCCAGCAGCTTGGTTGCAGGGAGCACTGAAGCTTTCTTT. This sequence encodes CASSLVAGSTEAFF. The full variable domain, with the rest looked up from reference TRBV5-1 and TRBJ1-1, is KAGVTQTPRYLIKTRGQQVTLSCSPISGHRSVSWYQQTPGQGLQFLFEYFSETQRNKGNFPGRFSGRQFSNSRSEMNVSTLELGDSALYLCASSLVAGSTEAFFGQGTRLTVV.

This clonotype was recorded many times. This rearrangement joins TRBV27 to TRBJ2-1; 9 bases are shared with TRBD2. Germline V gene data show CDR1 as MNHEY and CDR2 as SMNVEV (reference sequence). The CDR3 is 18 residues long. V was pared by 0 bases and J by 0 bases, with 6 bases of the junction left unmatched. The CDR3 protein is CASSLSSGGGGSYNEQFF. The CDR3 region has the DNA TGTGCCAGCAGTTTATCTAGCGGGGGTGGGGGCTCCTACAATGAGCAGTTCTTC.

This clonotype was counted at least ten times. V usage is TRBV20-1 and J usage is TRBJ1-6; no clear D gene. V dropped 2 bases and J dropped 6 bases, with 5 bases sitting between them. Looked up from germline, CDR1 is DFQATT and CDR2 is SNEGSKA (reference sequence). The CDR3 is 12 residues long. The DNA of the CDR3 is TGCAGTGCTAGAATTCTTAATTCACCCCTCCACTTT. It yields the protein CSARILNSPLHF.

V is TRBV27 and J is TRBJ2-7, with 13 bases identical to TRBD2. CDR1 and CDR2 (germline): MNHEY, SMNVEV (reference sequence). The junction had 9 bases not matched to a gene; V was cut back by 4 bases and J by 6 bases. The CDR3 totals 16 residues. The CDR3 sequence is CASSSGLAGAHGEQYF. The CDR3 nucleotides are TGTGCCAGCAGTTCCGGACTAGCGGGGGCCCACGGCGAGCAGTACTTC.

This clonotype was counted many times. The CDR3: CASSVADDSPLHF. Written as DNA, the CDR3 is TGTGCCAGCAGCGTAGCGGACGATTCACCCCTCCACTTT. This chain links TRBV9 with TRBJ1-6; D gene ambiguous. The CDR3 spans 13 residues. Germline lookup yields CDR1 SGDLS and CDR2 YYNGEE. Trimming took off 0 bases at V and 8 bases at J, with 6 bases between the two ends.

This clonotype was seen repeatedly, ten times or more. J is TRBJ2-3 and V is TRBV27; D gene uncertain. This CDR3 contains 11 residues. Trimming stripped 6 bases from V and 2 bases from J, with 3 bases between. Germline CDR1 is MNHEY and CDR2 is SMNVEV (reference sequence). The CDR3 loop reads CASSSTDTQYF. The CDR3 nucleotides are TGTGCCAGCAGCTCCACAGATACGCAGTATTTT.

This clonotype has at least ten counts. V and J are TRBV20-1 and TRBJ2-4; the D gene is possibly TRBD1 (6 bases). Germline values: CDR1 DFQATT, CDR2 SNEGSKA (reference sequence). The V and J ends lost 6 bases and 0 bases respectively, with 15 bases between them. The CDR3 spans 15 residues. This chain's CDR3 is CSAPVGGSAKNIQYF. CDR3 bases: TGCAGTGCCCCGGTAGGGGGTTCAGCCAAAAACATTCAGTACTTC.

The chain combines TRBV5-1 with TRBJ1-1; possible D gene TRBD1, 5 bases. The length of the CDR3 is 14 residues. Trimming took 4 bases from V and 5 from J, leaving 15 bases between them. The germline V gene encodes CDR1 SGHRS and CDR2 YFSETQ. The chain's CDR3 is CASSETGSGTEAFF. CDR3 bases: TGCGCCAGCAGCGAAACGGGGTCAGGGACTGAAGCTTTCTTT.

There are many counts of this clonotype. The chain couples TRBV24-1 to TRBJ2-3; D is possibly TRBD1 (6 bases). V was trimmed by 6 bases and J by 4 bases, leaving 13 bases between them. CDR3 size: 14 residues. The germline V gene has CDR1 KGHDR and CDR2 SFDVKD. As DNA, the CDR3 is TGTGCCACCAGTTGGACAGCCGGGGCAGATACGCAGTATTTT. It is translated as CATSWTAGADTQYF.

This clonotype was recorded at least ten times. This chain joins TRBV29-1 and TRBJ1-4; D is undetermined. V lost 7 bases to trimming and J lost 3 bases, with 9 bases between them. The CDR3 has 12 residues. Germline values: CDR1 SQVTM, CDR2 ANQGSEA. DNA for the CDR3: TGCAGCGCCGACGGACCTAATGAAAAACTGTTTTTT. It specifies CSADGPNEKLFF.

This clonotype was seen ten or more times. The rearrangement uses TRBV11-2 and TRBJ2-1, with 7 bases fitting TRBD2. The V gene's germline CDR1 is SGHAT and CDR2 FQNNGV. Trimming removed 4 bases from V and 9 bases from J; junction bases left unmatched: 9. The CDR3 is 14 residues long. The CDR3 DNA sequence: TGTGCCAGCAGCTCACTTAGGGACTACGGTGAGCAGTTCTTC. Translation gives CASSSLRDYGEQFF.

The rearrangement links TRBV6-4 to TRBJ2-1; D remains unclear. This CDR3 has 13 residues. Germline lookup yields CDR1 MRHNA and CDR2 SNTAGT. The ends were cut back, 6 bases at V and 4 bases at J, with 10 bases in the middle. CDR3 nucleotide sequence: TGTGCCAGCAGCCAAACAGATTACAATGAGCAGTTCTTC. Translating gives CASSQTDYNEQFF.

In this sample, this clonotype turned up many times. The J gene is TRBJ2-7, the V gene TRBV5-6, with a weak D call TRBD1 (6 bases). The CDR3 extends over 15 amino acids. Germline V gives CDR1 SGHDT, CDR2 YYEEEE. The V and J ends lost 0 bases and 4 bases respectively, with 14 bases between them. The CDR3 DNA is TGTGCCAGCAGCTTGGGAGGCACAGGGATTTACGAGCAGTACTTC. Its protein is CASSLGGTGIYEQYF.

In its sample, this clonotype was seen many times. This CDR3 reads CASSWRGMNTEAFF. In nucleotides, the CDR3 is TGTGCCAGCAGTTGGAGGGGGATGAACACTGAAGCTTTCTTT. This chain joins TRBV28 and TRBJ1-1, with D perhaps matching TRBD1 (6 bases). The ends were cut back, 4 bases at V and 0 bases at J, with 9 bases in the middle. Germline CDR1 is MDHEN and CDR2 is SYDVKM. This CDR3 has 14 residues. The variable domain in full, with the rest retrieved from reference TRBV28 and TRBJ1-1, is DVKVTQSSRYLVKRTGEKVFLECVQDMDHENMFWYRQDPGLGLRLIYFSYDVKMKEKGDIPEGYSVSREKKERFSLILESASTNQTSMYLCASSWRGMNTEAFFGQGTRLTVV.

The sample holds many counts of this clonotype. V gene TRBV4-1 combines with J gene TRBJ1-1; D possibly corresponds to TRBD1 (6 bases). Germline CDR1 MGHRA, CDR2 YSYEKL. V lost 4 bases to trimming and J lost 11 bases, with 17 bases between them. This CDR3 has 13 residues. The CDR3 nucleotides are TGCGCCAGCAGCCTCGGATCCGACAGGATGGCTTTCTTT. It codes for CASSLGSDRMAFF.

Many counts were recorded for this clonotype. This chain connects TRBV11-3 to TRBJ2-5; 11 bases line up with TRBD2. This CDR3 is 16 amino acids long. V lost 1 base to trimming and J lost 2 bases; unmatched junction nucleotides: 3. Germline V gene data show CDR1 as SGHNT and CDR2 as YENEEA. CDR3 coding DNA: TGTGCCAGCAGCTTAGTTCTAGCGGGGGGACAAGAGACCCAGTACTTC. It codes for CASSLVLAGGQETQYF.

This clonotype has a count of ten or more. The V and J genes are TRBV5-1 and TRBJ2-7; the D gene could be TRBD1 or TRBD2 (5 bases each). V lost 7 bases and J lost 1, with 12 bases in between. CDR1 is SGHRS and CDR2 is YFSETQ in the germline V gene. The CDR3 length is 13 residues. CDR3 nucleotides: TGCGCCAGCCGTTGGGACCCGTCCTACGAGCAGTACTTC. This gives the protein CASRWDPSYEQYF.